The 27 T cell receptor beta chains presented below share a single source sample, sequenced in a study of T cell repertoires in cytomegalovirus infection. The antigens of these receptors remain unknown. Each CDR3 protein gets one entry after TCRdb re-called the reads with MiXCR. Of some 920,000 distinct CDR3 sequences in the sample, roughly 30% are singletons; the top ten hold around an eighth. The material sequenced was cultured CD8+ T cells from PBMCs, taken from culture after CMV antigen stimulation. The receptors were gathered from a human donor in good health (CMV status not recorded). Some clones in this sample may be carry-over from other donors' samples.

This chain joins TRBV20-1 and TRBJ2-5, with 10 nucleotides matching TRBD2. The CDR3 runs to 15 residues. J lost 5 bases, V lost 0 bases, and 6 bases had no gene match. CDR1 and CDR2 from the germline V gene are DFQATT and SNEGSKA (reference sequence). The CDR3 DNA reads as TGCAGTGCTAGAGATTCTAGCGGGGGACGGGAGACCCAGTACTTC. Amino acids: CSARDSSGGRETQYF.

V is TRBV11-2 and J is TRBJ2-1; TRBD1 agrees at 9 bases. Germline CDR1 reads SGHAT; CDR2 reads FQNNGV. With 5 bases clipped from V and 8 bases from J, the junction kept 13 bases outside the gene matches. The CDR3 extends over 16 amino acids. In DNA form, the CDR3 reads TGTGCCAGCAGCCTCAGACGAACAGGGGGCATAGATGAGCAGTTCTTC. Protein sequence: CASSLRRTGGIDEQFF.

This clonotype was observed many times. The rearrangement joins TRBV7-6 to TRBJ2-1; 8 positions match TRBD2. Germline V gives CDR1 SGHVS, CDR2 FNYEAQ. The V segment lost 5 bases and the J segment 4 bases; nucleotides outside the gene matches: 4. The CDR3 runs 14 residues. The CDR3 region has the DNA TGTGCCAGCAGCCCTCCGGGAGGGTACAATGAGCAGTTCTTC. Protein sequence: CASSPPGGYNEQFF. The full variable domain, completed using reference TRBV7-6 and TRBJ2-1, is GAGVSQSPRYKVTKRGQDVALRCDPISGHVSLYWYRQALGQGPEFLTYFNYEAQQDKSGLPNDRFSAERPEGSISTLTIQRTEQRDSAMYRCASSPPGGYNEQFFGPGTRLTVL.

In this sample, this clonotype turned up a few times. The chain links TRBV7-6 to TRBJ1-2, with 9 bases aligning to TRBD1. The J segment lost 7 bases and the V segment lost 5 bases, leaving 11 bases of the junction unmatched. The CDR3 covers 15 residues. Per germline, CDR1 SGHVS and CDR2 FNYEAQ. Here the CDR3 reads CASSLPGQGWTGYTF. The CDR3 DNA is TGTGCCAGCAGCCTACCTGGACAGGGGTGGACTGGCTACACCTTC. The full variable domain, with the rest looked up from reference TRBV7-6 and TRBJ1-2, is GAGVSQSPRYKVTKRGQDVALRCDPISGHVSLYWYRQALGQGPEFLTYFNYEAQQDKSGLPNDRFSAERPEGSISTLTIQRTEQRDSAMYRCASSLPGQGWTGYTFGSGTRLTVV.

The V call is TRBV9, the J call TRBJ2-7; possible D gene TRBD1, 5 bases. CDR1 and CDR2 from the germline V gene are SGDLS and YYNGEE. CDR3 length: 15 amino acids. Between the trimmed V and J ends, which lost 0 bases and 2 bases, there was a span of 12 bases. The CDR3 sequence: CASSVALSGPYEQYF. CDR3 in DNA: TGTGCCAGCAGCGTAGCTCTCTCAGGGCCCTACGAGCAGTACTTC. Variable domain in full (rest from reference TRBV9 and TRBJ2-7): DSGVTQTPKHLITATGQRVTLRCSPRSGDLSVYWYQQSLDQGLQFLIQYYNGEERAKGNILERFSAQQFPDLHSELNLSSLELGDSALYFCASSVALSGPYEQYFGPGTRLTVT.

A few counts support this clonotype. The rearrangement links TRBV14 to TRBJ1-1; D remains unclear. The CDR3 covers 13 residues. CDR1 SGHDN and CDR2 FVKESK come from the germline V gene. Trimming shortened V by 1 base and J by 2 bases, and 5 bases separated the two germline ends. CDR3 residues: CASSQVVNTEAFF. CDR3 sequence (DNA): TGTGCCAGCAGCCAAGTAGTTAACACTGAAGCTTTCTTT.

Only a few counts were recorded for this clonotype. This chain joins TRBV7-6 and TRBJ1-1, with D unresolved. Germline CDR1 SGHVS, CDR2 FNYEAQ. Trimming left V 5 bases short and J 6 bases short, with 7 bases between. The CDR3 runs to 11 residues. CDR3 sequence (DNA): TGTGCCAGCAGCCAAATCCCTGAAGCTTTCTTT. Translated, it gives CASSQIPEAFF.

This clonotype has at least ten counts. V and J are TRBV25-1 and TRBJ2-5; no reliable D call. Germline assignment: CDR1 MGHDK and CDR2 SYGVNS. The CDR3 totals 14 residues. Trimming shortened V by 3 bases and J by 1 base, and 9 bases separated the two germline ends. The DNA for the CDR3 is TGTGCCAGCAGTGAGAGAAGACCCCAAGAGACCCAGTACTTC. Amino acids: CASSERRPQETQYF.

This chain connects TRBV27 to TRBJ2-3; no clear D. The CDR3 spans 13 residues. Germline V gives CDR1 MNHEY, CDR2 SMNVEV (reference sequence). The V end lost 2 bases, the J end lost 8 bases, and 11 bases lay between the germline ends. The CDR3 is CASSLGVYSTQYF. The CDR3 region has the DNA TGTGCCAGCAGTTTAGGGGTTTACAGTACGCAGTATTTT.

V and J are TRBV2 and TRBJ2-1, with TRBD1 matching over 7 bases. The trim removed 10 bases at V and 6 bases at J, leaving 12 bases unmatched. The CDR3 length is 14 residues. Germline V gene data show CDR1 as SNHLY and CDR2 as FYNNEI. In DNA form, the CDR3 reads TGTGCCAACCTAAGAGGGGGCGGATCCAATGAGCAGTTCTTC. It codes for CANLRGGGSNEQFF.

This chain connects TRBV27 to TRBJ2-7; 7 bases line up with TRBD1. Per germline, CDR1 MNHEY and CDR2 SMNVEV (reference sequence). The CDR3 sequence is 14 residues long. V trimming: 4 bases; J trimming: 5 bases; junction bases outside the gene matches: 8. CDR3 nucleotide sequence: TGTGCCAGCAGTTCGAGACAGGGTCTACACGAGCAGTACGTC. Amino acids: CASSSRQGLHEQYV.

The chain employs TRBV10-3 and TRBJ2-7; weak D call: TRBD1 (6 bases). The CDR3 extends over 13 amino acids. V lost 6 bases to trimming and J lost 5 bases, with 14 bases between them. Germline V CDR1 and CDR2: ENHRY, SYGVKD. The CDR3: CAISVGQNHEQYV. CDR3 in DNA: TGTGCCATCAGCGTCGGACAGAATCACGAGCAGTACGTC.

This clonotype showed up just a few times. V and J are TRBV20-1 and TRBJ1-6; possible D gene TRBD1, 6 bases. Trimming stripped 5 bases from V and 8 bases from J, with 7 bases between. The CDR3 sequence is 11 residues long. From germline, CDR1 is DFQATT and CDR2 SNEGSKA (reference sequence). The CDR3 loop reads CSAWTDSPLHF. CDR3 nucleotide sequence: TGCAGTGCTTGGACAGATTCACCCCTCCACTTT.

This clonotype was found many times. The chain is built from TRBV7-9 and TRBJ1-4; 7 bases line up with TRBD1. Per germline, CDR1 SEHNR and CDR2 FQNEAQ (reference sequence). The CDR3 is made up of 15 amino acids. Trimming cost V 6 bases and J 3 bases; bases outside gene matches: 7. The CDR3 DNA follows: TGTGCCAGCAGTAGGGAGGGGGCAGCTAATGAAAAACTGTTTTTT. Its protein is CASSREGAANEKLFF.

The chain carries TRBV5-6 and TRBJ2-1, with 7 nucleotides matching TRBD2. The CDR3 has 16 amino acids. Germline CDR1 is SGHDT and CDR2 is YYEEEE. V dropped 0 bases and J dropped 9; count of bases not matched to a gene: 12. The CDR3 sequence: CASSLAGGGPIPEQFF. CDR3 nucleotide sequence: TGTGCCAGCAGCTTGGCGGGCGGGGGACCGATTCCTGAGCAGTTCTTC.

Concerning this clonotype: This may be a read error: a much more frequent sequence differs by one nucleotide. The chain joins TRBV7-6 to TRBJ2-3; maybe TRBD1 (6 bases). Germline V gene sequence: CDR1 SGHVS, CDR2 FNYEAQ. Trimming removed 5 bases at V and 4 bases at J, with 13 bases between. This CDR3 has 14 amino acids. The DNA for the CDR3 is TGTGCCAGCAGCACCAGACAGGACCCAGATACGCAGTATTTT. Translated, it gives CASSTRQDPDTQYF.

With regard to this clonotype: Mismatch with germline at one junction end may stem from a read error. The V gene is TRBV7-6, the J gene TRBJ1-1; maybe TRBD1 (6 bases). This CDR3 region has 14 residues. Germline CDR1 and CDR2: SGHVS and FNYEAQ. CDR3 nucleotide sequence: TGTACCAGCAGCCGGGACACCGCGGGGACTGAAGCTTTCTTT. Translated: CTSSRDTAGTEAFF.

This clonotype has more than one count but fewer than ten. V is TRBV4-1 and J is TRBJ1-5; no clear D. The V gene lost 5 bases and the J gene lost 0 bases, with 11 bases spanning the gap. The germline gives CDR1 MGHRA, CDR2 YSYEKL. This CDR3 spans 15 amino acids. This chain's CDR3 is CASSLKINSNQPQHF. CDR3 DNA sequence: TGCGCCAGCAGCTTAAAGATAAATAGCAATCAGCCCCAGCATTTT.

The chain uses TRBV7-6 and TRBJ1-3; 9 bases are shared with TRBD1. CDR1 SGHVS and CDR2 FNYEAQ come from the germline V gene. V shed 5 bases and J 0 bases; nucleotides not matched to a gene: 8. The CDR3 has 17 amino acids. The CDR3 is CASSKPRQGGSGNTIYF. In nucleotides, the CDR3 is TGTGCCAGCAGCAAGCCCCGACAGGGGGGCTCTGGAAACACCATATATTTT.

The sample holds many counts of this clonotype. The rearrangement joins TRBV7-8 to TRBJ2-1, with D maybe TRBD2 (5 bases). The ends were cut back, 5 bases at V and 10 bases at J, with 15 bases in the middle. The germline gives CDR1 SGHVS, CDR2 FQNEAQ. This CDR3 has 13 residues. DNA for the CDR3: TGTGCCAGCAGCCGATCGCTCGGGGTGGAGCAGTTCTTC. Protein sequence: CASSRSLGVEQFF.

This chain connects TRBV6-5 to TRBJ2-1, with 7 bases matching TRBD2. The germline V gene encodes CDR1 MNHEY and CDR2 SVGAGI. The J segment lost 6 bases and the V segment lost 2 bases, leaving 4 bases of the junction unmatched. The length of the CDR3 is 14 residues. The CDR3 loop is CASSYGRGSNEQFF. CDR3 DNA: TGTGCCAGCAGTTACGGGCGGGGGTCCAATGAGCAGTTCTTC.

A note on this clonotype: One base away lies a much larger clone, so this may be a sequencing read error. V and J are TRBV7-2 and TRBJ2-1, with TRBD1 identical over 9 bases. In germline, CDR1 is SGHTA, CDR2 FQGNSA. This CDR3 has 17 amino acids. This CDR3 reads CASGLVIGTGKYNEQFF. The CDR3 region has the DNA TGTGCCAGCGGCTTAGTAATCGGGACAGGGAAATACAATGAGCAGTTCTTC.

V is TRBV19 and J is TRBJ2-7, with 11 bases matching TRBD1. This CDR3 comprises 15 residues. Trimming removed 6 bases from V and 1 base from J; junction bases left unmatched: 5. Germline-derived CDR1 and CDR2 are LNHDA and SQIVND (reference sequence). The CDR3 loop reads CASSEGQGDSYEQYF. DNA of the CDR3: TGTGCCAGTAGCGAGGGACAGGGGGATTCCTACGAGCAGTACTTC.

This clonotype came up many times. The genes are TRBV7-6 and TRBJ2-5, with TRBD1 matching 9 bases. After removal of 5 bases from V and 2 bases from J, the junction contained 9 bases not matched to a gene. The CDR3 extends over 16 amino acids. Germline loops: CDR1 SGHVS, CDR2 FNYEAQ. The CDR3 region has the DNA TGTGCCAGCAGCACCCTGGACAGGGGCCGACAAGAGACCCAGTACTTC. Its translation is CASSTLDRGRQETQYF.

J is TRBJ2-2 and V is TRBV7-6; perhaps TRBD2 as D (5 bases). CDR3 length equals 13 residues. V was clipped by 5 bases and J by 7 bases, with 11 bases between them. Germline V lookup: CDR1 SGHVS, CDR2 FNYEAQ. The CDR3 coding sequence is TGTGCCAGCAGCAACCTGGGAGACGGGGAGCTGTTTTTT. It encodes CASSNLGDGELFF. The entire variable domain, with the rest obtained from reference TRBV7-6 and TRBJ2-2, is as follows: GAGVSQSPRYKVTKRGQDVALRCDPISGHVSLYWYRQALGQGPEFLTYFNYEAQQDKSGLPNDRFSAERPEGSISTLTIQRTEQRDSAMYRCASSNLGDGELFFGEGSRLTVL.

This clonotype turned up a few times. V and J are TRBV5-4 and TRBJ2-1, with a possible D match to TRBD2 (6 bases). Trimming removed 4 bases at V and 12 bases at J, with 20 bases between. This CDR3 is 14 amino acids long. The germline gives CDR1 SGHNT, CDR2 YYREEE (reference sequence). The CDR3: CASSGPGPGGGQFF. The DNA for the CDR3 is TGTGCCAGCAGCGGCCCGGGACCCGGGGGAGGGCAGTTCTTC.

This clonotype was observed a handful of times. For the CDR3, the DNA is TGTGCCAGCAGTTACTCTTTCAATCGACAGGGGGATCAGCCCCAGCATTTT. This encodes CASSYSFNRQGDQPQHF. The chain carries TRBV6-6 and TRBJ1-5, with 9 bases aligning to TRBD1. The CDR3 is 17 amino acids. Germline CDR1 reads MNHNY; CDR2 reads SVGAGI (reference sequence). V shed 0 bases, J shed 5 bases, and the junction held 8 bases outside the gene matches.